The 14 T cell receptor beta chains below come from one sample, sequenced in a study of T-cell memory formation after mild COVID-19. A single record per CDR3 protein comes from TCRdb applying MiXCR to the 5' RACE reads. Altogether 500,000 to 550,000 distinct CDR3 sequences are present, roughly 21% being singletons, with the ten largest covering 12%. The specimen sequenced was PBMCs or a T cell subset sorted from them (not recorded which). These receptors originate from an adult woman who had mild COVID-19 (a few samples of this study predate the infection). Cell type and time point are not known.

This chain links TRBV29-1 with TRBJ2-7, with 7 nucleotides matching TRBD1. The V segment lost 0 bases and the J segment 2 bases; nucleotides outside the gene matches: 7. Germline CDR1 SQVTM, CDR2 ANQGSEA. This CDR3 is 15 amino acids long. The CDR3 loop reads CSVEDGTERPYEQYF. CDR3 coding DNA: TGCAGCGTTGAAGATGGGACAGAGAGGCCCTACGAGCAGTACTTC.

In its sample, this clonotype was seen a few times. CDR3 bases: TGCGCCAGCAGCTCAATCCTCGGACAGGGCCGCACAGATACGCAGTATTTT. Translated, it gives CASSSILGQGRTDTQYF. J is TRBJ2-3 and V is TRBV5-1; TRBD1 matches at 8 bases. Germline CDR1 SGHRS, CDR2 YFSETQ. This CDR3 is 17 amino acids long. Trimming cost V 3 bases and J 1 base; bases outside gene matches: 10.

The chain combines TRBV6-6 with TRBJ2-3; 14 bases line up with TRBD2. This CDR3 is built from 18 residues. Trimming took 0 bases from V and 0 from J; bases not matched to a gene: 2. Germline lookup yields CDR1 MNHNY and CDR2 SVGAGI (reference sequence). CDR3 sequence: CASSYSGLAGASTDTQYF. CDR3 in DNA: TGTGCCAGCAGTTACTCGGGACTAGCGGGGGCTAGCACAGATACGCAGTATTTT.

The CDR3 region is CASSYSSVSVGVTEAFF. CDR3 coding DNA: TGTGCCAGCAGTTACTCGAGTGTTTCTGTTGGGGTCACTGAAGCTTTCTTT. V gene TRBV6-5 combines with J gene TRBJ1-1; D is uncertain. V shed 0 bases and J shed 4 bases, with 18 bases lying between them. The CDR3 extends over 17 amino acids. CDR1 is MNHEY and CDR2 is SVGAGI in the germline V gene.

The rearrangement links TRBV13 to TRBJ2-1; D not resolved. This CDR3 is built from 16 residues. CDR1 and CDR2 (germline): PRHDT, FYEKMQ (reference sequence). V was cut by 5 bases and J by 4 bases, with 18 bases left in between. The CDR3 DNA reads TGTGCCAGCAGCGGCCCGGACGGGCGGAGATACAATGAGCAGTTCTTC. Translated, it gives CASSGPDGRRYNEQFF.

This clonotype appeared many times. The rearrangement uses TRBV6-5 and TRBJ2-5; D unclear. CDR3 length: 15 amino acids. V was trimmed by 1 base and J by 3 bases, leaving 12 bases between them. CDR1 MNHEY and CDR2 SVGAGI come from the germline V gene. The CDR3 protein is CASSYFDSWEETQYF. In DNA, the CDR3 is TGTGCCAGCAGTTACTTTGACTCGTGGGAAGAGACCCAGTACTTC.

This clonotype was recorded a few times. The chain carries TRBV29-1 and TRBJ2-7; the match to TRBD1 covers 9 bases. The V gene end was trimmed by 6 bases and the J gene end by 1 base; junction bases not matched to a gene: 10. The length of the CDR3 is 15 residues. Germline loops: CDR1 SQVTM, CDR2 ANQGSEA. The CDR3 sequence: CSVERTGEVSYEQYF. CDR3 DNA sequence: TGCAGCGTGGAAAGGACAGGGGAGGTATCCTACGAGCAGTACTTC.

CDR3 sequence (DNA): TGTGCCAGCTCCCCCCGACCCGGCTCCTACAATGAGCAGTTCTTC. Its translation is CASSPRPGSYNEQFF. V is TRBV6-4 and J is TRBJ2-1, with D uncertain. V was pared by 8 bases and J by 0 bases, with 14 bases between. Per the germline V gene, CDR1 is MRHNA and CDR2 is SNTAGT. The CDR3 contains 15 residues.

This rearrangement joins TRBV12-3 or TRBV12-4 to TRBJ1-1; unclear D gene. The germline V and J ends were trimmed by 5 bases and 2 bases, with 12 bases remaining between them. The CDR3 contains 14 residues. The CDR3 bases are TGTGCCAGCAGTCCGCCGGGTTTCAACACTGAAGCTTTCTTT. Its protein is CASSPPGFNTEAFF.

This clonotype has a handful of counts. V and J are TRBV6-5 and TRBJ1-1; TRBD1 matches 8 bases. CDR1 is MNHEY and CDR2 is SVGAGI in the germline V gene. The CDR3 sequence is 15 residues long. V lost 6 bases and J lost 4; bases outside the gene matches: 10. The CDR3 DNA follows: TGTGCCAGCAGCCATTCCGGACAGGGCGGCACTGAAGCTTTCTTT. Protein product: CASSHSGQGGTEAFF.

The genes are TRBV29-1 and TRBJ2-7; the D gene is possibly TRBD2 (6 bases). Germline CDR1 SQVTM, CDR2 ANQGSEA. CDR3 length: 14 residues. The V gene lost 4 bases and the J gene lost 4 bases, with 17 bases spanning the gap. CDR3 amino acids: CSVGYPGLKYEQYF. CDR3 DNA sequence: TGCAGCGTTGGATATCCGGGACTTAAATACGAGCAGTACTTC.

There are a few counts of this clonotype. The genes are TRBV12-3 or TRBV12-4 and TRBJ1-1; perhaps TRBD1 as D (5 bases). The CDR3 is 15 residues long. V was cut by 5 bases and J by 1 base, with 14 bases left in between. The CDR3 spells CASSRSQGWNTEAFF. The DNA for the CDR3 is TGTGCCAGCAGTCGTAGTCAGGGCTGGAACACTGAAGCTTTCTTT.

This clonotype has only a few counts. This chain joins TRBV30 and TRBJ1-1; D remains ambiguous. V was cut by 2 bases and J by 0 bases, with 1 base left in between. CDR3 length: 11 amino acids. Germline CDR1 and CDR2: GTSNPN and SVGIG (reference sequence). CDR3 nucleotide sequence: TGTGCCTGGAGTTTGAACACTGAAGCTTTCTTT. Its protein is CAWSLNTEAFF.

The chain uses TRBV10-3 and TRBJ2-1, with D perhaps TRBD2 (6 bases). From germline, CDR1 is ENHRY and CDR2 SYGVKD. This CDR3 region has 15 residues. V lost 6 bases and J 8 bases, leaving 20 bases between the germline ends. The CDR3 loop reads CAISERATIGDEQFF. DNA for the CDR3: TGTGCCATCAGCGAGCGGGCCACCATAGGGGATGAGCAGTTCTTC.